The sequence of this TCR beta chain was determined in a study of OX40 agonist ivuxolimab in advanced cancers. Trimming left V 8 bases short and J 5 bases short, with 20 bases between. In germline, CDR1 is SNHLY, CDR2 FYNNEI. The CDR3 has 15 amino acids. Using immunoSEQ multiplex PCR, the repertoire was profiled, and TCRdb retains in-frame clones only, with some absent. The sample gives about 33,000 clones, about 74% of which show up once; 9.5% to 15% is in the top ten. The TCR was taken from an adult with an advanced solid tumor such as melanoma, head and neck, liver or kidney cancer. Here the sequenced sample was CD4+ or CD8+ T cells sorted from blood, taken in a trial of the OX40 agonist ivuxolimab. The rearrangement joins TRBV2 to TRBJ2-3, with D possibly called TRBD1 or TRBD2 (6 bases each). CDR3 DNA: TGTGCCAGCCTTCCGACGGGGGCCTGGGGAGATACGCAGTATTTT. It is translated as CASLPTGAWGDTQYF.